One and the same sample provided the 21 T cell receptor beta chains below, sequenced in a study of molecular identifiers for immune sequencing clone quantification. One entry per CDR3 protein, called by TCRdb with MiXCR from the PCR reads. The repertoire holds some 580,000 distinct CDR3 sequences, about 25% seen once, with 0.78% in the top ten. The material sequenced was naive CD8+ T cells from blood, with Jurkat cell RNA spiked in. Subset noted: FACS-sorted CD8+CD4-CCR7+CD45RA+ naive T cells. The receptors shown here come from a human donor in good health. Some libraries in this study had Jurkat cell RNA spiked in.

Concerning this clonotype: A read error may be the cause here, since a much bigger clone is one base away. The rearrangement joins TRBV20-1 to TRBJ2-7, with 12 bases matching TRBD2. The CDR3 has 14 amino acids. Germline CDR1 and CDR2: DFQATT and SNEGSKA (reference sequence). The V and J ends lost 3 bases and 4 bases, in that order; junction bases with no gene match: 4. This CDR3 is CSARGLAGRYEQYF. DNA of the CDR3: TGCAGTGCTAGGGGACTAGCGGGTAGATACGAGCAGTACTTC.

This chain uses TRBV9 with TRBJ2-5, with TRBD2 matching over 10 bases. This CDR3 has 16 residues. Trimming took 3 bases from V and 0 from J; bases not matched to a gene: 5. Germline V lookup: CDR1 SGDLS, CDR2 YYNGEE. DNA of the CDR3: TGTGCCAGCAGCGCTAGCGGGGGACCATACCAAGAGACCCAGTACTTC. Protein product: CASSASGGPYQETQYF.

The V call is TRBV12-2, the J call TRBJ1-1. TRBV12-2 corresponds to a pseudogene. The CDR3 contains 17 residues. The CDR3 bases are TGTGCAAGTCGCTTAGCGCAAAGATTTATTAGGTTATTACTGGCTTTCTTT. Its protein product is CASRLAQRFIRLLLAFF.

As concerns this clonotype: This may come from a read error, since a much larger clone is one base off. The chain joins TRBV12-3 or TRBV12-4 to TRBJ2-4; the D is unclear. The V gene lost 6 bases and the J gene lost 1 base, with 19 bases spanning the gap. The CDR3 spans 17 residues. CDR3 protein: CASSSPEQLLAKNIQYF. The CDR3 nucleotides read TGTGCCAGCAGCAGCCCAGAACAGCTTTTGGCCAAAAACATTCAGTACTTC.

This clonotype appeared a single time. Its ends do not fully match the called genes, so a read error is possible. This chain uses TRBV4-3 with TRBJ2-7; D uncertain. Germline V lookup: CDR1 LGHNA, CDR2 YSLEER. CDR3 length: 14 amino acids. CDR3 coding DNA: TGCGCCCGCCGCGTCCGGGCCCCCTCCTACGAGCAGTCCTTC. Protein sequence: CARRVRAPSYEQSF.

CDR3 region: CASSSTEGVKNTEAFF. In DNA form, the CDR3 reads TGTGCCAGCAGCTCTACAGAGGGCGTCAAAAACACTGAAGCTTTCTTT. The chain couples TRBV7-9 to TRBJ1-1; unclear D gene. This CDR3 spans 16 amino acids. CDR1 is SEHNR, CDR2 FQNEAQ, per germline (reference sequence). V lost 4 bases and J 2 bases, leaving 17 bases between the germline ends.

This clonotype has a handful of counts. J is TRBJ2-3 and V is TRBV12-3 or TRBV12-4, with 7 bases lining up with TRBD1. This CDR3 contains 13 residues. After removal of 9 bases from V and 3 bases from J, the junction contained 6 bases not matched to a gene. Written as DNA, the CDR3 is TGTGCCAGTCGCAGGGGGTCAACAGATACGCAGTATTTT. Translating it yields CASRRGSTDTQYF.

This clonotype was seen a single time. A much larger clone sits a single nucleotide away, making a read error possible. The chain is built from TRBV4-3 and TRBJ1-4; a weak D match, TRBD1 (5 bases). CDR3 length: 16 amino acids. Germline V gene lookup returns CDR1 LGHNA and CDR2 YSLEER. CDR3 region: CASSQEEGRPSEKQFF. DNA of the CDR3: TGCGCCAGCAGCCAAGAGGAGGGGCGCCCCTCTGAAAAACAGTTTTTT.

In its sample, this clonotype was seen many times. The V gene is TRBV6-5, the J gene TRBJ2-3; no clear D. Germline CDR1 MNHEY, CDR2 SVGAGI. This CDR3 region has 14 residues. V shed 2 bases and J shed 4 bases, with 10 bases lying between them. CDR3 region: CASSYGVAADTQYF. CDR3 nucleotide sequence: TGTGCCAGCAGTTACGGGGTAGCAGCAGATACGCAGTATTTT.

This clonotype was observed a few times. This rearrangement joins TRBV7-9 to TRBJ1-1; 12 bases map to TRBD1. Germline lookup yields CDR1 SEHNR and CDR2 FQNEAQ (reference sequence). This CDR3 has 17 amino acids. V shed 6 bases and J 4 bases; nucleotides not matched to a gene: 12. The CDR3 loop reads CASRAGTGGAWGTEAFF. CDR3 coding DNA: TGTGCCAGCAGGGCCGGGACAGGGGGCGCGTGGGGCACTGAAGCTTTCTTT.

This clonotype was seen a few times. It is likely a read error, because the conserved phenylalanine at the end of the CDR3 is missing. V is TRBV6-1 and J is TRBJ2-3, with a tentative D call TRBD2 (7 bases). Germline assignment: CDR1 MNHNS and CDR2 SASEGT. The ends were cut back, 10 bases at V and 5 bases at J, with 22 bases in the middle. CDR3 size: 15 residues. The CDR3 loop reads CAILPLAEGVDTQYY. In DNA, the CDR3 is TGTGCCATCTTACCCCTAGCGGAGGGGGTAGATACGCAGTATTAT.

Points on this clonotype: The CDR3 end shows no conserved phenylalanine or tryptophan, and so a read error is likely. The chain uses TRBV4-2 and TRBJ2-1; D is perhaps TRBD1 (6 bases). CDR1 and CDR2 (germline): LGHNA, YNFKEQ. The CDR3 extends over 15 amino acids. V was shortened by 1 base and J by 1 base, with 8 bases between the two germline ends. The CDR3 coding sequence is TGTGCCAGCAGCCAAGTGACAGGTTCCTACAATGAGCAGTTCTCC. Encoded protein: CASSQVTGSYNEQFS.

The sample holds a few counts of this clonotype. This rearrangement joins TRBV4-3 to TRBJ1-1, with TRBD1 identical over 8 bases. After removal of 3 bases from V and 7 bases from J, the junction contained 7 bases not matched to a gene. The length of the CDR3 is 14 residues. CDR1 LGHNA and CDR2 YSLEER come from the germline V gene. DNA for the CDR3: TGCGCCAGCAGCCATATGACAGGGGAATATGAAGCTTTCTTT. It is translated as CASSHMTGEYEAFF.

This clonotype was counted many times. The chain uses TRBV29-1 and TRBJ2-3, with D perhaps matching TRBD1 or TRBD2 (5 bases each). Germline V gene data show CDR1 as SQVTM and CDR2 as ANQGSEA. Trimming stripped 3 bases from V and 2 bases from J, with 9 bases between. The CDR3 is 13 amino acids. The CDR3 region is CSVEGEHTDTQYF. The DNA for the CDR3 is TGCAGCGTTGAGGGGGAGCACACAGATACGCAGTATTTT.

About this clonotype: A read error may explain this, as a much larger clone is one base away. The conserved closing phenylalanine or tryptophan is absent in this CDR3, likely reflecting a read error. The V and J genes are TRBV9 and TRBJ1-1; no definite D call. The CDR3 is 12 amino acids. V was shortened by 0 bases and J by 7 bases, with 7 bases between the two germline ends. Germline CDR1 reads SGDLS; CDR2 reads YYNGEE. Here the CDR3 reads CASSVDTREAFL. DNA of the CDR3: TGTGCCAGCAGCGTAGATACGCGTGAAGCTTTCTTA.

At least ten counts were recorded for this clonotype. The chain recombines TRBV7-6 with TRBJ2-7; 11 bases match TRBD1. The V and J ends lost 4 bases and 7 bases, in that order; junction bases with no gene match: 9. Germline V gene lookup returns CDR1 SGHVS and CDR2 FNYEAQ. The CDR3 has 15 amino acids. Here the CDR3 DNA reads TGTGCCAGCAGCTCAGGACAGGGGGCGACTTTGGAGCAGTACTTC. Protein sequence: CASSSGQGATLEQYF.

The sample holds many counts of this clonotype. The chain carries TRBV28 and TRBJ2-7; D call uncertain. The CDR3 sequence is 10 residues long. Trimming cost V 10 bases and J 1 base, with 5 bases left between them. Per germline, CDR1 MDHEN and CDR2 SYDVKM. The CDR3 region is CATSSYEQYF. The CDR3 DNA sequence: TGTGCCACCTCGTCCTACGAGCAGTACTTC. Complete variable domain (other parts from reference TRBV28 and TRBJ2-7): DVKVTQSSRYLVKRTGEKVFLECVQDMDHENMFWYRQDPGLGLRLIYFSYDVKMKEKGDIPEGYSVSREKKERFSLILESASTNQTSMYLCATSSYEQYFGPGTRLTVT.

At least ten counts were recorded for this clonotype. V usage is TRBV2 and J usage is TRBJ2-2; 11 bases line up with TRBD2. The CDR3 covers 17 residues. Germline values: CDR1 SNHLY, CDR2 FYNNEI. V lost 6 bases and J lost 5; bases outside the gene matches: 11. In DNA, the CDR3 is TGTGCCAGCAGACCCGGGACTAGCGGCTGGGTTACCGGGGAGCTGTTTTTT. This encodes CASRPGTSGWVTGELFF.

This clonotype was found a few times. The genes are TRBV5-1 and TRBJ2-7; 12 bases fit TRBD1. After removal of 4 bases from V and 5 bases from J, the junction contained 7 bases not matched to a gene. Germline V lookup: CDR1 SGHRS, CDR2 YFSETQ. The CDR3 has 15 amino acids. The CDR3 is CASSQRDRGRNEQYF. The CDR3 DNA sequence: TGCGCCAGCAGCCAAAGGGACAGGGGGCGTAACGAGCAGTACTTC.

This clonotype occurred many times. The chain employs TRBV6-5 and TRBJ2-7; D gene uncertain. The CDR3 is made up of 15 amino acids. V was cut by 2 bases and J by 3 bases, with 14 bases left in between. The germline gives CDR1 MNHEY, CDR2 SVGAGI. This chain's CDR3 is CASSYPRAGYYEQYF. The DNA of the CDR3 is TGTGCCAGCAGTTACCCCCGAGCAGGCTACTACGAGCAGTACTTC.

As to this clonotype: This may stem from a read error, because a much larger clone lies one nucleotide away. This chain uses TRBV7-6 with TRBJ2-2; the D is unclear. This CDR3 has 12 residues. V was shortened by 8 bases and J by 6 bases, with 10 bases between the two germline ends. From germline, CDR1 is SGHVS and CDR2 FNYEAQ. This CDR3 reads CASGSPAGELFF. In DNA, the CDR3 is TGTGCCAGCGGCTCCCCGGCCGGGGAGCTGTTTTTT.